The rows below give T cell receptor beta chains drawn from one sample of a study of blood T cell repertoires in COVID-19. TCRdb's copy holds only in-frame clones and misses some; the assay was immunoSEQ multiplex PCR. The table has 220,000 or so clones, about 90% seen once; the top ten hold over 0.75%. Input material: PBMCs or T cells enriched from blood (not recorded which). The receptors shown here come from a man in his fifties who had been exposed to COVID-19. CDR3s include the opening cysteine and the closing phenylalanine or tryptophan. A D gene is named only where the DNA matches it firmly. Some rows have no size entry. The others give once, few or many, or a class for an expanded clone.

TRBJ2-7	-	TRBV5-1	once	CASSSTGYEQYF	TGCGCCAGCAGCTCCACAGGGTACGAGCAGTACTTC
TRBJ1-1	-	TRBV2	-	CASRGLQGDYTEAFF	TGTGCCAGCCGAGGTCTTCAAGGGGATTACACTGAAGCTTTCTTT
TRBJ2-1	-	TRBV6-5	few	CASSLGHSNEQFF	TGTGCCAGCAGTCTCGGACACTCGAATGAGCAGTTCTTC
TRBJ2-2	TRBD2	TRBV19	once	CASSRGLATGELFF	TGTGCCAGTAGTCGGGGACTAGCCACCGGGGAGCTGTTTTTT
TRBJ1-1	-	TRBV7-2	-	CASSLGGTVGAEAFF	TGTGCCAGCAGCTTGGGGGGGACCGTCGGTGCTGAAGCTTTCTTT
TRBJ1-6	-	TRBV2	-	CASIVEAPGSPLHF	TGTGCCAGCATAGTGGAAGCTCCAGGTTCACCCCTCCACTTT
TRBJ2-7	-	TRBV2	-	CASSPLYEQYF	TGTGCCAGCAGCCCCCTCTACGAGCAGTACTTC
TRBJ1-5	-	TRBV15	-	CVTSRDRGGRQPQHF	TGTGTCACCAGCAGAGATAGGGGCGGACGGCAGCCCCAGCATTTT
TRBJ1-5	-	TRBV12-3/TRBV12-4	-	CASSFGQPQHF	TGTGCCAGCAGTTTCGGGCAGCCCCAGCATTTT
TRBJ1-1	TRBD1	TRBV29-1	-	CSVGQGNTEAFF	TGCAGCGTGGGACAGGGAAACACTGAAGCTTTCTTT
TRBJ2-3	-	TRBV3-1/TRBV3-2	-	CASSLSAGSTDTQYF	TGTGCCAGCAGCCTCTCTGCGGGGAGCACAGATACGCAGTATTTT
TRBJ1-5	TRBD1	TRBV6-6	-	CASSPSRRQGRGNQPQHF	TGTGCCAGCAGTCCGAGTCGAAGACAGGGACGGGGCAATCAGCCCCAGCATTTT
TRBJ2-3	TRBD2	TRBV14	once	CASSVYGRWGTDTQYF	TGTGCCAGCAGCGTTTACGGGAGGTGGGGCACAGATACGCAGTATTTT
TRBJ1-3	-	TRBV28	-	CASSSPEAGFSGNTIYF	TGTGCCAGCAGTTCACCTGAAGCAGGTTTCTCTGGAAACACCATATATTTT
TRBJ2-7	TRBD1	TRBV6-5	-	CASSSWTGRPYEQYF	TGTGCCAGCAGCTCATGGACAGGGAGGCCCTACGAGCAGTACTTC
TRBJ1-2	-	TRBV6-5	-	CASNRGQTSYGYTF	TGTGCCAGCAATAGAGGACAGACGTCTTATGGCTACACCTTC
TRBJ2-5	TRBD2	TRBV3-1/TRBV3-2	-	CASSSRRLAVQETQYF	TGTGCCAGCAGCTCGCGCCGGCTAGCGGTACAAGAGACCCAGTACTTC
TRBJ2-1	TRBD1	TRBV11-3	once	CASSLGTGTGVEQFF	TGTGCCAGCAGCTTAGGAACCGGGACAGGGGTTGAGCAGTTCTTC
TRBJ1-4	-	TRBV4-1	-	CASSLIQVRGREKLFF	TGCGCCAGCAGTCTCATCCAAGTTAGGGGAAGAGAAAAACTGTTTTTT
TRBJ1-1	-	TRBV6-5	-	CASSYSAGLAFF	TGTGCCAGCAGTTACTCGGCAGGGTTAGCTTTCTTT
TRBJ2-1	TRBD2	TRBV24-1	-	CATSDLGGRAADEQFF	TGTGCCACCAGTGATTTGGGCGGGAGGGCCGCCGATGAGCAGTTCTTC
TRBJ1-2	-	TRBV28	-	CASMLSRGYGYTF	TGTGCCAGCATGCTGTCCAGGGGCTATGGCTACACCTTC
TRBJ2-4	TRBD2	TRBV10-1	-	CASSAGLAGGLNIQYF	TGCGCCAGCAGTGCAGGACTAGCGGGAGGTCTAAACATTCAGTACTTC
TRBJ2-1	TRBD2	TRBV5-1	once	CASSLWTSGYNEQFF	TGCGCCAGCAGCCTGTGGACTAGCGGCTACAATGAGCAGTTCTTC
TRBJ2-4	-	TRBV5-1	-	CASSLGAGLAKNIQYF	TGCGCCAGCAGCTTGGGGGCGGGACTAGCCAAAAACATTCAGTACTTC
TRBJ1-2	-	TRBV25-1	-	CASSEYGAANYGYTF	TGTGCCAGCAGTGAATACGGAGCAGCTAACTATGGCTACACCTTC
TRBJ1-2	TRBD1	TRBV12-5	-	CASGLLTGANYGYTF	TGTGCTAGTGGTTTGCTGACAGGGGCCAATTATGGCTACACCTTC
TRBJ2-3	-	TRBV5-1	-	CASSPGQTTSTDTQYF	TGCGCCAGCAGCCCGGGACAAACCACTAGCACAGATACGCAGTATTTT
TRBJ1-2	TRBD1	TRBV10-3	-	CAISARDRDFSDGYTF	TGTGCCATCAGTGCCCGGGACAGGGATTTCTCCGATGGCTACACCTTC
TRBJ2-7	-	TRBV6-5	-	CASSMGGATYEQYF	TGTGCCAGCAGCATGGGGGGAGCCACCTACGAGCAGTACTTC
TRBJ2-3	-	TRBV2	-	CASSDTTIKPPSTDTQYF	TGTGCCAGCAGTGACACCACTATTAAACCCCCTAGCACAGATACGCAGTATTTT
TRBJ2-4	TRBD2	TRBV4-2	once	CASSQWASGENIQYF	TGTGCCAGCAGCCAATGGGCTAGCGGGGAAAACATTCAGTACTTC
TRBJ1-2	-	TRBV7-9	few	CASSLEHSYGYTF	TGTGCCAGCAGCTTAGAACATTCCTATGGCTACACCTTC
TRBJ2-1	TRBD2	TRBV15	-	CATSRSASGFHNEQFF	TGTGCCACCAGCAGGTCCGCTAGCGGGTTTCACAATGAGCAGTTCTTC
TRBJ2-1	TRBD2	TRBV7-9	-	CASSSIQLAGGPNEQFF	TGTGCCAGCAGCTCCATCCAGCTAGCGGGAGGGCCAAATGAGCAGTTCTTC
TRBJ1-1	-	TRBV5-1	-	CASSLVGEETEAFF	TGCGCCAGCAGCTTGGTAGGGGAGGAAACTGAAGCTTTCTTT
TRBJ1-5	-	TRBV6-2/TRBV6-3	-	CASSYPGVLPQHF	TGTGCCAGCAGTTACCCCGGAGTGTTGCCCCAGCATTTT
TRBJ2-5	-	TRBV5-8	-	CASSLGQHGEETQYF	TGTGCCAGCAGCTTGGGACAACACGGGGAAGAGACCCAGTACTTC
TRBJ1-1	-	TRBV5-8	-	CASSLDRRNTEAFF	TGTGCCAGCAGCTTGGACAGGAGGAACACTGAAGCTTTCTTT
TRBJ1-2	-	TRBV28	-	CASSSSRGPNYGYTF	TGTGCCAGCAGTTCTTCCCGTGGGCCTAACTATGGCTACACCTTC
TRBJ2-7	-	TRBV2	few	CASSEPGHYEQYF	TGTGCCAGCAGTGAACCGGGACACTACGAGCAGTACTTC
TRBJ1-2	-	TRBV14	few	CASSQGVGYGYTF	TGTGCCAGCAGCCAAGGAGTCGGCTATGGCTACACCTTC
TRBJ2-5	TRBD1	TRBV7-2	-	CASSSRTGDLETQYF	TGTGCCAGCAGCTCCCGGACAGGGGATTTGGAGACCCAGTACTTC
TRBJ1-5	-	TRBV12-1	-	CASSLNNPPGGREQPQHF	TGTGCCAGCAGCCTCAATAACCCCCCCGGGGGGCGGGAACAGCCCCAGCATTTT
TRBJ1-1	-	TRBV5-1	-	CASSIQDTRMNTEAFF	TGCGCCAGCAGCATCCAGGATACAAGAATGAACACTGAAGCTTTCTTT
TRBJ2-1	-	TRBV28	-	CASSSPGHIAYNEQFF	TGTGCCAGCAGTTCGCCGGGACACATAGCCTACAATGAGCAGTTCTTC
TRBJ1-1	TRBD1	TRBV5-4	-	CASSLDRGPAFF	TGTGCCAGCAGCTTGGACAGGGGGCCGGCTTTCTTT
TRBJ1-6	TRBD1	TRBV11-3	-	CASSRNLDRSYNSPLHF	TGTGCCAGCAGCAGAAACCTGGACAGGTCCTATAATTCACCCCTCCACTTT
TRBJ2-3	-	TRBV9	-	CASSSRQSTDTQYF	TGTGCCAGCAGCTCCCGACAGAGCACAGATACGCAGTATTTT